Listed below are T cell receptor beta chains from one sample, sequenced in a study of identical twins. TCRdb ran MiXCR on the 5' RACE reads and lists one entry per CDR3 protein. The sample yields about 520,000 distinct CDR3 sequences, around 20% seen once. These data also featured in a second study, about T cells expressing NK-cell markers.

Sequenced material: CD4+ T cells sorted from blood. These receptors were taken from a young woman in good health. The CDR3 runs from the conserved cysteine through the conserved F or W. Each record gives: D gene, clone size, V gene, J gene, CDR3 protein, CDR3 DNA. The D gene is left open where the match is weak. Size is omitted from some rows. Given values are once, few, many or a class for expanded clones.

>NA|many|TRBV6-5|TRBJ1-6
CASSYQQINSPLHF
TGTGCCAGCAGTTACCAGCAAATAAATTCACCCCTCCACTTT
>TRBD2|NA|TRBV7-6|TRBJ2-3
CASSPTGTSGGMDTQYF
TGTGCCAGCAGCCCAACCGGGACTAGCGGGGGGATGGATACGCAGTATTTT
>TRBD2|NA|TRBV11-2|TRBJ2-7
CASSLVAPASGSTHEQYF
TGTGCCAGCAGCTTAGTAGCCCCCGCTAGCGGGAGTACCCACGAGCAGTACTTC
>NA|NA|TRBV20-1|TRBJ2-7
CSALVGLTYEQYF
TGCAGTGCCCTGGTGGGACTGACCTACGAGCAGTACTTC
>NA|few|TRBV4-3|TRBJ1-1
CASSPAQQLKDTEAFF
TGCGCCAGCAGCCCCGCACAACAACTTAAAGACACTGAAGCTTTCTTT
>NA|few|TRBV5-1|TRBJ2-2
CASSFPTANTGELFF
TGCGCCAGCAGCTTCCCGACTGCGAACACCGGGGAGCTGTTTTTT
>NA|few|TRBV5-1|TRBJ2-7
CASSFSQGPREQYF
TGCGCCAGCAGCTTCAGTCAGGGACCACGGGAGCAGTACTTC
>NA|many|TRBV10-3|TRBJ1-5
CAISDPFPGQPQHF
TGTGCCATCAGTGACCCGTTCCCGGGACAGCCCCAGCATTTT
>NA|NA|TRBV2|TRBJ2-6
CASKWRGGANVLTF
TGTGCCAGCAAGTGGCGCGGTGGGGCCAACGTCCTGACTTTC
>TRBD1|NA|TRBV20-1|TRBJ2-7
CSAPPTGFHEQYF
TGCAGTGCTCCCCCGACAGGGTTCCACGAGCAGTACTTC
>NA|NA|TRBV5-1|TRBJ2-7
CSSSSGTGTRPGEQYF
TGCTCCAGCAGCTCGGGGACCGGGACCCGACCCGGAGAGCAGTACTTC
>TRBD1|NA|TRBV29-1|TRBJ2-1
CSVLPGQGINEQFF
TGCAGCGTCCTTCCGGGACAGGGGATTAATGAGCAGTTCTTC
>NA|many|TRBV5-1|TRBJ2-1
CASSLVLEPTYNEQFF
TGCGCCAGCAGCTTGGTGCTGGAACCTACCTACAATGAGCAGTTCTTC
>NA|NA|TRBV20-1|TRBJ1-1
CSAEGMNTEAFF
TGCAGTGCGGAAGGCATGAACACTGAAGCTTTCTTT
>NA|NA|TRBV7-9|TRBJ2-3
CASSVNSGPNTQYF
TGTGCCAGCAGCGTGAACTCTGGCCCCAATACGCAGTATTTT
>TRBD1|NA|TRBV7-2|TRBJ2-2
CASSGRGPTGELFF
TGTGCCAGCAGCGGCAGGGGGCCCACGGGGGAGCTGTTTTTT
>TRBD1|NA|TRBV11-3|TRBJ1-3
CASSWDSGNTIYF
TGTGCCAGCAGCTGGGACAGTGGAAACACCATATATTTT
>NA|NA|TRBV12-3/TRBV12-4|TRBJ1-2
CASSSLGIPNSGYTF
TGTGCCAGCAGCTCCCTTGGGATACCGAACTCTGGCTACACCTTC
>NA|NA|TRBV20-1|TRBJ1-5
CSVLEGIRNQPQHF
TGCAGTGTGTTGGAGGGGATTAGGAATCAGCCCCAGCATTTT
>NA|NA|TRBV27|TRBJ1-2
CASSVRGLGGYTF
TGTGCCAGCAGCGTGCGGGGGCTTGGGGGCTACACCTTC
>TRBD2|few|TRBV7-9|TRBJ2-7
CASSPIPGLAGGGEQYF
TGTGCCAGCAGCCCTATTCCGGGACTAGCGGGAGGTGGTGAGCAGTACTTC
>NA|NA|TRBV7-9|TRBJ2-7
CASSSGLKEQYF
TGTGCCAGCAGCTCAGGACTTAAGGAGCAGTACTTC